This T cell receptor beta chain was recovered during a study of beta chain features in type 1 diabetes. Study conclusions and caveats: Type 1 diabetes patients had fewer VDJ junction insertions and more deletions. All four CD4+ subsets of Type 1 diabetes patients contained TCRB CDR3s that were moderately but significantly shorter.

A CD45RO/CCR7/CD25/CD127/CD95/CD27 panel sorted naive, central memory, regulatory and stem cell-like memory CD4+ cells. This CDR3 is built from 15 residues. Germline assignment: CDR1 KGHSH and CDR2 LQKENI. Trimming removed 3 bases at V and 2 bases at J, with 13 bases between. In the case of this clone: The antigen is undetermined.

Since all of the isolated RNA was reverse transcribed, expressed TCRB transcripts were what got sequenced. Using immunoSEQ multiplex PCR, the repertoire was profiled, and TCRdb retains in-frame clones only, with some absent. The repertoire includes fewer than 30,000 clones, 56% of them detected once, and roughly 1.5% sits in the top ten. The chain employs TRBV18 and TRBJ1-1; D gene unclear. Specimen: Tregs from blood. The TCR was taken from a woman between 18 and 29 years old with type 1 diabetes. CDR3 in amino acids: CASSPPGPFNTEAFF. CDR3 in DNA: TGTGCCAGCTCACCTCCGGGTCCCTTTAACACTGAAGCTTTCTTT.